This TCR beta chain came from a study of CD8 T cells in ankylosing spondylitis. Study observations and caveats: From matched ankylosing spondylitis synovial fluid, disease-linked clones were reportedly recovered at significantly enriched levels. Seemingly characteristic of ankylosing spondylitis blood was a TCR beta motif consisting of about 8 highly homologous variants.

Quantitative 5'-RACE was performed with molecular barcodes, and it yielded the TCR beta libraries. TCRdb fed the 5' RACE reads into MiXCR, producing one record per CDR3 protein. The data show about 190,000 distinct CDR3 sequences, approximately 13% seen once. In regard to this clonotype: Its matching antigen is unknown.

Trimming removed 10 bases from V and 6 bases from J; junction bases left unmatched: 11. The germline CDR1 and CDR2 sequences are LNHDA and SQIVND (reference sequence). There are 14 residues in the CDR3. The sequence was collected from a female donor with ankylosing spondylitis or in good health (not recorded which). The chain uses TRBV19 and TRBJ2-5, with 10 bases fitting TRBD1. The sequencing sample was made of blood, either unsorted or a sorted T cell fraction (not recorded which). The CDR3 loop reads CATTDGQGVKTQYF. The CDR3, as DNA: TGTGCCACCACAGACGGACAGGGGGTAAAGACCCAGTACTTC.